Below are 25 T cell receptor beta chains sequenced from a single sample in a study of blood T cell repertoires in COVID-19. Sequencing was performed with immunoSEQ multiplex PCR; in TCRdb, only in-frame clones are kept and a portion is missing. The sample records some 150,000 clones, 81% being singletons. The sequenced material came from peripheral blood. The receptors originated from an older woman with active or convalescent COVID-19.

This chain joins TRBV5-6 and TRBJ1-1; D unclear. V was trimmed by 4 bases and J by 1 base, leaving 17 bases between them. CDR1 is SGHDT, CDR2 YYEEEE, per germline. The CDR3 loop spans 16 amino acids. The CDR3 loop reads CASSPSFGGGNTEAFF. The DNA for the CDR3 is TGTGCCAGCAGCCCCTCGTTTGGTGGCGGGAACACTGAAGCTTTCTTT. The variable domain in full, with the rest retrieved from reference TRBV5-6 and TRBJ1-1, is DAGVTQSPTHLIKTRGQQVTLRCSPKSGHDTVSWYQQALGQGPQFIFQYYEEEERQRGNFPDRFSGHQFPNYSSELNVNALLLGDSALYLCASSPSFGGGNTEAFFGQGTRLTVV.

This clone was found once. The chain links TRBV27 to TRBJ1-1, with no clear D. Trimming shortened V by 0 bases and J by 3 bases, and 8 bases separated the two germline ends. This CDR3 is built from 14 residues. CDR1 and CDR2 from the germline V gene are MNHEY and SMNVEV (reference sequence). The CDR3 region is CASSLSSGYTEAFF. CDR3 in DNA: TGTGCCAGCAGTTTATCGAGTGGTTACACTGAAGCTTTCTTT.

The rearrangement uses TRBV3-1 (or the pseudogene TRBV3-2) and TRBJ2-3; tentative D call: TRBD2 (5 bases). Germline CDR1 is LGHDT and CDR2 is YNNKEL (reference sequence). This CDR3 comprises 15 residues. Trimming shortened V by 1 base and J by 2 bases, and 10 bases separated the two germline ends. CDR3 sequence (DNA): TGTGCCAGCAGCCAAGGGGCTAGCAACACAGATACGCAGTATTTT. Amino acid sequence: CASSQGASNTDTQYF.

This chain uses TRBV30 with TRBJ2-6; possible D gene TRBD1, 6 bases. Germline values: CDR1 GTSNPN, CDR2 SVGIG (reference sequence). V was shortened by 5 bases and J by 1 base, with 6 bases between the two germline ends. The CDR3 contains 13 residues. CDR3 protein: CAWDRSGANVLTF. CDR3 sequence (DNA): TGTGCCTGGGACAGGTCTGGGGCCAACGTCCTGACTTTC.

This rearrangement joins TRBV28 to TRBJ1-2, with 8 bases aligning to TRBD1. Germline lookup yields CDR1 MDHEN and CDR2 SYDVKM. CDR3 length: 15 residues. J gave up 1 base and V 4 bases, and 5 bases lay outside the gene matches. CDR3 in DNA: TGTGCCAGCAGTTATCAGGGGGCGGGTAACTATGGCTACACCTTC. Translated: CASSYQGAGNYGYTF.

The rearrangement links TRBV3-1 (or the pseudogene TRBV3-2) to TRBJ1-1; the D is unclear. Trimming took off 0 bases at V and 4 bases at J, with 6 bases between the two ends. There are 13 residues in the CDR3. Germline CDR1 and CDR2: LGHDT and YNNKEL (reference sequence). Written as DNA, the CDR3 is TGTGCCAGCAGCCAAGAGCACTTCACTGAAGCTTTCTTT. This translates into CASSQEHFTEAFF.

The chain recombines TRBV29-1 with TRBJ1-5, with D maybe TRBD1 (6 bases). The CDR3 contains 14 residues. V lost 4 bases, J lost 6 bases, and 16 bases lay in between. Germline CDR1 and CDR2: SQVTM and ANQGSEA. CDR3 protein: CSVGDMGGAQPQHF. CDR3 DNA: TGCAGCGTTGGGGATATGGGGGGGGCTCAGCCCCAGCATTTT.

The chain is built from TRBV7-2 and TRBJ2-2, with D perhaps matching TRBD1 (6 bases). The V gene's germline CDR1 is SGHTA and CDR2 FQGNSA. The V and J ends lost 5 bases and 6 bases respectively, with 10 bases between them. This CDR3 region has 13 residues. For the CDR3, the DNA is TGTGCCAGCAGCGGACAGCTGGCCGGGGAGCTGTTTTTT. Amino acid sequence: CASSGQLAGELFF. Full variable domain (outside the CDR3, taken from reference TRBV7-2 and TRBJ2-2): GAGVSQSPSNKVTEKGKDVELRCDPISGHTALYWYRQSLGQGLEFLIYFQGNSAPDKSGLPSDRFSAERTGGSVSTLTIQRTQQEDSAVYLCASSGQLAGELFFGEGSRLTVL.

This clone was seen a handful of times. The CDR3 reads CASSQFRGRSDEQYF. The CDR3 nucleotides are TGTGCCAGCAGCCAATTCAGGGGGAGGTCGGACGAGCAGTACTTC. The chain combines TRBV14 with TRBJ2-7; possible D gene TRBD1, 7 bases. The V and J ends lost 2 bases and 5 bases respectively, with 16 bases between them. The V gene's germline CDR1 is SGHDN and CDR2 FVKESK. This CDR3 has 15 amino acids. The full variable domain, with the rest looked up from reference TRBV14 and TRBJ2-7, is EAGVTQFPSHSVIEKGQTVTLRCDPISGHDNLYWYRRVMGKEIKFLLHFVKESKQDESGMPNNRFLAERTGGTYSTLKVQPAELEDSGVYFCASSQFRGRSDEQYFGPGTRLTVT.

The chain employs TRBV28 and TRBJ2-7; no clear D gene. CDR1 MDHEN and CDR2 SYDVKM come from the germline V gene. This CDR3 is built from 13 residues. V was clipped by 2 bases and J by 4 bases, with 9 bases between them. Here the CDR3 DNA reads TGTGCCAGCAGTTTACCGGTCAATTACGAGCAGTACTTC. This translates into CASSLPVNYEQYF.

CDR3: CASSLEWESVDTQYF. CDR3 nucleotide sequence: TGTGCCAGCAGCTTGGAGTGGGAGTCAGTAGATACGCAGTATTTT. The chain couples TRBV5-4 to TRBJ2-3; TRBD2 might be the D (5 bases). The CDR3 loop spans 15 amino acids. Germline values: CDR1 SGHNT, CDR2 YYREEE (reference sequence). The V end was cut by 0 bases, the J end by 5 bases, with 13 bases between.

This clone has just one count. This sequence joins TRBV5-1 and TRBJ2-3, with 8 bases aligning to TRBD2. The CDR3 is 16 amino acids. Unmatched junction bases numbered 10, after V lost 2 bases and J lost 5 bases. CDR1 and CDR2 (germline): SGHRS, YFSETQ. The CDR3 nucleotides are TGCGCCAGCAGCTTCGGACGGGGGGGCCAGGGAGATACGCAGTATTTT. Its translation is CASSFGRGGQGDTQYF.

The chain couples TRBV9 to TRBJ2-7, with D possibly matching TRBD2 (5 bases). The CDR3 runs 14 residues. Germline V gene data show CDR1 as SGDLS and CDR2 as YYNGEE. Trimming removed 5 bases at V and 5 bases at J, with 17 bases between. The CDR3 DNA reads TGTGCCAGCAGAGAACGAGGGCATCCCCACGAGCAGTACTTC. It specifies CASRERGHPHEQYF.

V usage is TRBV7-2 and J usage is TRBJ2-7; tentatively, D is TRBD2 (5 bases). CDR3 length: 14 residues. The V end was cut by 2 bases, the J end by 2 bases, with 10 bases between. CDR1 SGHTA and CDR2 FQGNSA come from the germline V gene. The CDR3 region has the DNA TGTGCCAGCAGCTTAACGGCACTAGCCTACGAGCAGTACTTC. Its protein product is CASSLTALAYEQYF.

This clone came up a few times. V is TRBV7-6 and J is TRBJ1-6; 7 nucleotides line up with TRBD1. The CDR3 consists of 15 residues. V shed 1 base and J 6 bases; nucleotides not matched to a gene: 3. CDR1 SGHVS and CDR2 FNYEAQ come from the germline V gene. The CDR3 spells CASSLDRGRNSPLHF. Here the CDR3 DNA reads TGTGCCAGCAGCTTAGACAGGGGTCGTAATTCACCCCTCCACTTT.

The rearrangement uses TRBV28 and TRBJ1-5; 9 bases line up with TRBD1. V shed 2 bases and J 5 bases; nucleotides not matched to a gene: 10. The CDR3 runs to 17 residues. Germline values: CDR1 MDHEN, CDR2 SYDVKM. CDR3 region: CASSLGRRDRAYQPQHF. CDR3 in DNA: TGTGCCAGCAGTTTAGGAAGGCGGGACAGGGCCTATCAGCCCCAGCATTTT.

This rearrangement joins TRBV6-1 to TRBJ2-1; TRBD2 aligns across 13 bases. The germline gives CDR1 MNHNS, CDR2 SASEGT. This CDR3 region has 16 residues. Unmatched junction bases numbered 1, after V lost 4 bases and J lost 1 base. CDR3 DNA: TGTGCCAGCAGTGGACTAGCGGGGGGTTCCTACAATGAGCAGTTCTTC. Its protein product is CASSGLAGGSYNEQFF.

In DNA form, the CDR3 reads TGTGCCAGCAGCTTAGGTCAGGGACTAGCGGCCTACAATGAGCAGTTCTTC. Protein sequence: CASSLGQGLAAYNEQFF. The J gene is TRBJ2-1, the V gene TRBV7-2, with 11 bases matching TRBD2. V trimming: 1 base; J trimming: 2 bases; junction bases outside the gene matches: 4. The CDR3 has 17 residues. The germline gives CDR1 SGHTA, CDR2 FQGNSA.

The rearrangement joins TRBV5-6 to TRBJ2-7, with D possibly TRBD2 on 6 matching bases. CDR3 length equals 14 residues. V was clipped by 0 bases and J by 6 bases, with 13 bases between them. Germline lookup yields CDR1 SGHDT and CDR2 YYEEEE. The CDR3 DNA reads TGTGCCAGCAGCTTGGGGAGGGAACTAGGCGAGCAGTACGTC. Its translation: CASSLGRELGEQYV.

The chain carries TRBV19 and TRBJ1-1; possible D gene TRBD1, 5 bases. Germline CDR1 LNHDA, CDR2 SQIVND (reference sequence). This CDR3 has 13 amino acids. The V and J ends lost 7 bases and 0 bases respectively, with 9 bases between them. The CDR3 DNA reads as TGTGCCAGTATGGGGCAGATGAACACTGAAGCTTTCTTT. Its protein product is CASMGQMNTEAFF.

CDR3 in amino acids: CATSDWVHPSGNTDTQYF. In DNA, the CDR3 is TGTGCCACCAGTGATTGGGTACACCCTAGCGGGAACACAGATACGCAGTATTTT. The chain carries TRBV24-1 and TRBJ2-3; 9 nucleotides match TRBD2. The CDR3 extends over 18 amino acids. CDR1 and CDR2 (germline): KGHDR, SFDVKD. Trimming at V came to 2 bases and at J to 2 bases, leaving 10 bases not matched to a gene.

V is TRBV4-3 and J is TRBJ2-1; maybe TRBD2 (6 bases). Trimming pared 0 bases from V and 2 bases from J, leaving 8 bases between. The V gene's germline CDR1 is LGHNA and CDR2 YSLEER. There are 15 residues in the CDR3. The CDR3 DNA reads TGCGCCAGCAGCCAAGAGGAGGGTGCCTACAATGAGCAGTTCTTC. Translation gives CASSQEEGAYNEQFF.

This clone appeared a few times. V is TRBV6-5 and J is TRBJ2-7; 10 bases are a match to TRBD1. The CDR3 runs to 15 residues. V trimming: 4 bases; J trimming: 4 bases; junction bases outside the gene matches: 7. Germline CDR1 and CDR2: MNHEY and SVGAGI. CDR3 amino acids: CASSSSGTGDYEQYF. DNA of the CDR3: TGTGCCAGCAGTTCCTCCGGGACAGGGGATTACGAGCAGTACTTC.

CDR3 region: CASSPGASGGFQETQYF. CDR3 DNA sequence: TGTGCCAGCAGCCCGGGGGCTAGCGGGGGTTTCCAAGAGACCCAGTACTTC. This chain uses TRBV5-4 with TRBJ2-5; 10 nucleotides line up with TRBD2. Germline V CDR1 and CDR2: SGHNT, YYREEE (reference sequence). The CDR3 covers 17 residues. Trimming took 4 bases from V and 1 from J; bases not matched to a gene: 10.

The V and J genes are TRBV5-1 and TRBJ2-2, with TRBD2 matching 13 bases. The CDR3 spans 16 residues. Germline CDR1 SGHRS, CDR2 YFSETQ. J was trimmed by 7 bases and V by 4 bases; bases with no gene match: 7. The chain's CDR3 is CASSLTSGRTNGELFF. DNA of the CDR3: TGCGCCAGCAGCCTGACTAGCGGGAGGACCAACGGGGAGCTGTTTTTT.